The clone carrying this T cell receptor (beta chain) has a handful of counts. Survey level was the resolution at which the v3.0 immunoSEQ assay ran. For every sample, sequencing targeted roughly 40,000-55,000 T-cell genomes. Generated by immunoSEQ multiplex PCR, the TCRdb table keeps only in-frame clones and is missing some. Of roughly 18,000 clones in the sample, around 77% are singletons; the top ten hold 6.9%. Germline lookup yields CDR1 KGHSH and CDR2 LQKENI. J gave up 7 bases and V 8 bases, and 4 bases lay outside the gene matches. CDR3 length equals 13 residues. These data belong to a study of long-term antiretroviral therapy in people with HIV.

The chain uses TRBV18 and TRBJ1-3, with 11 bases that match TRBD1. The clonotype comes from a man over 45 with HIV. This specimen was unsorted PBMCs, taken 2.2 years after starting antiretroviral therapy. The DNA for the CDR3 is TGTGCCAGCGGACAGGGGGCCGCGAACACCATATATTTT. Translating it yields CASGQGAANTIYF.